Presented here are 10 T cell receptor beta chains from one specimen sequenced in a study of regulatory T cells in long-lasting Graves disease. Library construction for TCR beta used iRepertoire HTBI primers and Arm-PCR of CDR3 regions. From the multiplex PCR reads, TCRdb called clonotypes with MiXCR, one entry per CDR3 protein. The table records 350,000 to 550,000 distinct CDR3 sequences, roughly 15% of them present only once. The time point denotes: newly diagnosed GD, antithyroid drugs for less than 3 months. Making the TCR library involved RNA that had been extracted from PBMCs. The same specimen was also included in a second study, on T cells in Graves' hyperthyroidism and ophthalmopathy.

The source material was peripheral blood mononuclear cells (PBMCs), sampled at new diagnosis, from a patient treated with antithyroid drugs. These receptor sequences come from a young woman with Graves disease.

This clonotype was seen repeatedly, ten times or more. The V gene is TRBV28, the J gene TRBJ2-1; D is unresolved. Per the germline V gene, CDR1 is MDHEN and CDR2 is SYDVKM. V lost 4 bases and J 10 bases, leaving 8 bases between the germline ends. The CDR3 totals 11 residues. The CDR3 DNA reads TGTGCCAGCAGTTCTCAGAGAGAGCAGTTCTTC. It specifies CASSSQREQFF.

This clonotype came up many times. The chain uses TRBV5-1 and TRBJ2-1, with 10 nucleotides matching TRBD2. The V gene's germline CDR1 is SGHRS and CDR2 YFSETQ. Trimming cost V 3 bases and J 5 bases; bases outside gene matches: 5. The CDR3 loop spans 15 amino acids. As DNA, the CDR3 is TGCGCCAGCAGCTACCTAGCGGGAGCCGACAATGAGCAGTTCTTC. Translating it yields CASSYLAGADNEQFF.

This clonotype was seen ten or more times. DNA of the CDR3: TGTGCCAGCGGATCAGTCGACAGGGAACTTCATGGCTACACCTTC. This encodes CASGSVDRELHGYTF. The rearrangement uses TRBV12-3 or TRBV12-4 and TRBJ1-2; 7 positions agree with TRBD1. The J segment lost 6 bases and the V segment lost 8 bases, leaving 15 bases of the junction unmatched. This CDR3 has 15 residues.

This chain links TRBV7-9 with TRBJ2-4, with D tentatively TRBD2 (6 bases). CDR1 is SEHNR and CDR2 is FQNEAQ in the germline V gene (reference sequence). V was pared by 0 bases and J by 0 bases, with 6 bases between. The CDR3 consists of 15 residues. CDR3 residues: CASSLAEGAKNIQYF. DNA for the CDR3: TGTGCCAGCAGCTTAGCGGAGGGAGCCAAAAACATTCAGTACTTC.

This clonotype was detected only a few times. The chain links TRBV4-3 to TRBJ2-1, with 8 nucleotides matching TRBD2. Trimming removed 5 bases from V and 9 bases from J; junction bases left unmatched: 9. The CDR3 consists of 14 residues. Germline CDR1 and CDR2: LGHNA and YSLEER. CDR3 loop: CASSYSRGGGEQFF. The CDR3, as DNA: TGCGCCAGCAGCTATAGCCGGGGGGGAGGTGAGCAGTTCTTC.

This clonotype was picked up many times. V and J are TRBV27 and TRBJ1-1; D is possibly TRBD1 (6 bases). Germline V gene lookup returns CDR1 MNHEY and CDR2 SMNVEV (reference sequence). V lost 0 bases to trimming and J lost 0 bases, with 14 bases between them. The CDR3 spans 17 residues. In DNA form, the CDR3 reads TGTGCCAGCAGTTTATCATGGCAGGGGTTGCTGAACACTGAAGCTTTCTTT. Amino acid sequence: CASSLSWQGLLNTEAFF.

In its sample, this clonotype was seen many times. This sequence joins TRBV24-1 and TRBJ2-5; D is ambiguous. The germline CDR1 and CDR2 sequences are KGHDR and SFDVKD. The CDR3 length is 12 residues. V was pared by 0 bases and J by 5 bases, with 3 bases between. DNA for the CDR3: TGTGCCACCAGTGATTTGCGTGAGACCCAGTACTTC. Amino acids: CATSDLRETQYF.

This clonotype was seen a few times. This sequence joins TRBV6-2 or TRBV6-3 and TRBJ1-2; maybe TRBD1 (6 bases). Germline values: CDR1 MNHEY, CDR2 SVGEGT. V was pared by 4 bases and J by 8 bases, with 14 bases between. The CDR3 sequence is 13 residues long. The CDR3 nucleotides read TGTGCCAGCAGTTCTCCCGGGGGCCGGGGCTACACCTTC. It specifies CASSSPGGRGYTF.

This clonotype was found many times. The V and J genes are TRBV27 and TRBJ1-1; D unresolved. V gave up 3 bases and J gave up 1 base, with 6 bases separating them. From germline, CDR1 is MNHEY and CDR2 SMNVEV (reference sequence). The CDR3 totals 13 residues. The CDR3 nucleotides read TGTGCCAGCAGTTTTCGGGAGAACACTGAAGCTTTCTTT. Its protein is CASSFRENTEAFF.

The chain links TRBV27 to TRBJ2-5; D call uncertain. The CDR3 loop spans 13 amino acids. Germline assignment: CDR1 MNHEY and CDR2 SMNVEV (reference sequence). Trimming took off 4 bases at V and 5 bases at J, with 11 bases between the two ends. The CDR3 sequence is CASSYPPWETQYF. In DNA form, the CDR3 reads TGTGCCAGCAGTTATCCCCCTTGGGAGACCCAGTACTTC.